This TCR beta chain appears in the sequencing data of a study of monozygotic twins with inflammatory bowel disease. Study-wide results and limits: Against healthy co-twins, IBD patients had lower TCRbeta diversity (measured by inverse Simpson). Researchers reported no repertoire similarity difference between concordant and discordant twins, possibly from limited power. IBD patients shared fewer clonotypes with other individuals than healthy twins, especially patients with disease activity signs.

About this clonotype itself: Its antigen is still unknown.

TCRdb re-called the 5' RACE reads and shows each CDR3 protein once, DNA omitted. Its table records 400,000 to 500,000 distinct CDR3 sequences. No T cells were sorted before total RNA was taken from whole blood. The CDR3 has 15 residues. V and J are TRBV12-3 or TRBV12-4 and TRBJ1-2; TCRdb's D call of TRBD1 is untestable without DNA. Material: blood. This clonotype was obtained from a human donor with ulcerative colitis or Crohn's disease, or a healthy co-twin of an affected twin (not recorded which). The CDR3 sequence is CASSFGMGASWGYTF.